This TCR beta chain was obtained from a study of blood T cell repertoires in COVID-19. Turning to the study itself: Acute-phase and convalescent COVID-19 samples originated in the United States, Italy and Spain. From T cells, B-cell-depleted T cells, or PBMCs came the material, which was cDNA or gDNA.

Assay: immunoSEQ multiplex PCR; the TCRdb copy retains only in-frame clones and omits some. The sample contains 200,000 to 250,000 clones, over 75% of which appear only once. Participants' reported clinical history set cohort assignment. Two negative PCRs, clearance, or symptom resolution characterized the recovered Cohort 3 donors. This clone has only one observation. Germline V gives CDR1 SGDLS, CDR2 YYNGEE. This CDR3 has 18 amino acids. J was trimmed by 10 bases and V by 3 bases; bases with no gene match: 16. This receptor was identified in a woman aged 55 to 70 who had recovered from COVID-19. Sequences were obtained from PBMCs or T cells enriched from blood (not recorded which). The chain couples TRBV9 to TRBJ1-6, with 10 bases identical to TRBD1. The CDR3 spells CASSAGVPDRGKGSPLHF. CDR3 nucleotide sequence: TGTGCCAGCAGCGCGGGAGTCCCGGACAGGGGGAAGGGGTCACCCCTCCACTTT.